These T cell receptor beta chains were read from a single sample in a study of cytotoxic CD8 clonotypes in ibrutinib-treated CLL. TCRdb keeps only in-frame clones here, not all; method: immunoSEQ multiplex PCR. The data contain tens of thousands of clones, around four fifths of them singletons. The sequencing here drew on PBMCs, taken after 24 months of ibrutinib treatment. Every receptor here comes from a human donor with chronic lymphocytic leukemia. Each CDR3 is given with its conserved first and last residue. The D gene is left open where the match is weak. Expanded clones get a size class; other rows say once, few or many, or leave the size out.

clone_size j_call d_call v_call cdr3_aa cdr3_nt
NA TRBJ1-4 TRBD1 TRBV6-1 CASNRQGDSEKLFF TGTGCCAGCAACAGACAGGGGGATAGTGAAAAACTGTTTTTT
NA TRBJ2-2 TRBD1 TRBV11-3 CASSPSLGTGNTGELFF TGTGCCAGCAGCCCTAGTCTGGGGACAGGGAACACCGGGGAGCTGTTTTTT
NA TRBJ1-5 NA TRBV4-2 CASSQDRNNQPQHF TGTGCCAGCAGCCAAGATCGTAACAATCAGCCCCAGCATTTT
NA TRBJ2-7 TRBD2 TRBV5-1 CASSLDGTSSYEQYF TGCGCCAGCAGCTTGGATGGGACTAGCTCCTACGAGCAGTACTTC
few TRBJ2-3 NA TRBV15 CATSKRRETRSTDTQYF TGTGCCACCAGCAAACGACGGGAAACCAGAAGCACAGATACGCAGTATTTT
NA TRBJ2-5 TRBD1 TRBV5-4 CASSRWTGAQETQYF TGTGCCAGCAGCAGGTGGACAGGCGCGCAAGAGACCCAGTACTTC
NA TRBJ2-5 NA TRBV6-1 CASSLGARGGETQYF TGTGCCAGCAGTCTAGGTGCCAGGGGTGGGGAGACCCAGTACTTC
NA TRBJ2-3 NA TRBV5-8 CASSLGAAGSTDTQYF TGTGCCAGCAGCTTGGGGGCTGCGGGGTCCACAGATACGCAGTATTTT
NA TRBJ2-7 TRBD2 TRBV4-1 CASSPRLASTYEQYF TGCGCCAGCAGCCCACGACTAGCGTCAACCTACGAGCAGTACTTC
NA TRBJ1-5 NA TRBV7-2 CASSSGFFQPQHF TGTGCCAGCAGCTCAGGGTTTTTTCAGCCCCAGCATTTT
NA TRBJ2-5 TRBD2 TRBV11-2 CASSLDALAGGKETQYF TGTGCCAGCAGCTTAGACGCACTAGCGGGAGGGAAGGAGACCCAGTACTTC
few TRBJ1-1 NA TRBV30 CAWSGLEAFF TGTGCCTGGAGTGGTCTTGAAGCTTTCTTT
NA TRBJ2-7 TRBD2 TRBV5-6 CASSLRTSGRGYEQYF TGTGCCAGCAGCTTGAGGACTAGCGGGAGAGGCTACGAGCAGTACTTC
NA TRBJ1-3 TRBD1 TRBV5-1 CASSLGGTGTFSGNTIYF TGCGCCAGCAGCTTGGGAGGGACAGGGACTTTCTCTGGAAACACCATATATTTT
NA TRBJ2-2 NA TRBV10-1 CASSSVNGELFF TGCGCCAGCAGTTCCGTGAACGGGGAGCTGTTTTTT
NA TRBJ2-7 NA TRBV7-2 CASSFSDRQGHEQYF TGTGCCAGCAGCTTTAGTGATCGGCAGGGCCACGAGCAGTACTTC
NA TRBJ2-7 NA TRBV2 CASSRDNYEQYF TGTGCCAGCAGCCGGGACAACTACGAGCAGTACTTC
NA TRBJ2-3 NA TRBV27 CASSLLVQGGPDTQYF TGTGCCAGCAGTTTATTGGTACAGGGCGGCCCAGATACGCAGTATTTT
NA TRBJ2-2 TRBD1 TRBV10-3 CAISEVGQGTTGELFF TGTGCCATCAGTGAAGTGGGACAGGGAACCACCGGGGAGCTGTTTTTT
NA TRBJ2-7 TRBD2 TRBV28 CASSFLTSGSSYEQYF TGTGCCAGCAGTTTTTTGACTAGCGGGAGTAGCTACGAGCAGTACTTC
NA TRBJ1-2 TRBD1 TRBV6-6 CASSYASTGAYGYTF TGTGCCAGCAGTTACGCCTCAACAGGGGCCTATGGCTACACCTTC
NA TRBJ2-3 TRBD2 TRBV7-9 CASSLSGAGTKAPTQYF TGTGCCAGCAGCTTATCCGGGGCCGGGACTAAAGCCCCCACGCAGTATTTT
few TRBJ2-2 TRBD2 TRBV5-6 CASSLELLALNTGELFF TGTGCCAGCAGCTTGGAATTACTAGCGTTGAACACCGGGGAGCTGTTTTTT
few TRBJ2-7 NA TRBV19 CASSISDGGYEQYF TGTGCCAGTAGTATATCCGACGGAGGCTACGAGCAGTACTTC
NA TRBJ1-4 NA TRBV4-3 CASSQDSRGFNEKLFF TGCGCCAGCAGCCAAGATTCGAGGGGGTTTAATGAAAAACTGTTTTTT
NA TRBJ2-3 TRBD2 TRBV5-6 CASEGVAGGTNTQYF TGTGCCAGCGAGGGGGTAGCGGGAGGTACAAATACGCAGTATTTT
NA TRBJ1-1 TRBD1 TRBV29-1 CSVDPSGGRGAFF TGCAGCGTTGACCCCTCAGGGGGGCGCGGAGCTTTCTTT
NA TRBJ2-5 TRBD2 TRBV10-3 CAISESGLAGETQYF TGTGCCATCAGTGAGTCGGGGCTAGCGGGAGAGACCCAGTACTTC
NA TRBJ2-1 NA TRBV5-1 CASSRRPGDEQFF TGCGCCAGCAGCCGACGACCTGGGGATGAGCAGTTCTTC
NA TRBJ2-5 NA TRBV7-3 CASSFRPGETQYF TGTGCCAGCAGCTTTCGGCCGGGAGAGACCCAGTACTTC
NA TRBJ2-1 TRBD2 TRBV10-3 CAISATSGSTEQFF TGTGCCATCAGTGCTACTAGCGGGAGTACTGAGCAGTTCTTC
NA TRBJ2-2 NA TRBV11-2 CASSLESGTDTGELFF TGTGCCAGCAGCTTAGAGTCTGGGACGGACACCGGGGAGCTGTTTTTT
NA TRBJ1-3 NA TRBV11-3 CASSLEWFGGGGSGNTIYF TGTGCCAGCAGCTTAGAATGGTTTGGGGGAGGAGGCTCTGGAAACACCATATATTTT
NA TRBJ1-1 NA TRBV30 CAWRPALGREAFF TGTGCCTGGAGGCCCGCATTGGGGCGGGAAGCTTTCTTT
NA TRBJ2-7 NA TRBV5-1 CASSSGSYEQYF TGCGCCAGCAGCTCCGGTTCCTACGAGCAGTACTTC
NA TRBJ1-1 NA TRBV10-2 CASSDLVRGNTEAFF TGCGCCAGCAGTGATTTAGTTAGGGGGAACACTGAAGCTTTCTTT
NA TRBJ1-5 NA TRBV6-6 CASRQGESNQPQHF TGTGCCAGCAGACAGGGAGAGAGCAATCAGCCCCAGCATTTT
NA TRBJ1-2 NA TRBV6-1 CASSEAGRGADGYTF TGTGCCAGCAGTGAAGCGGGCAGGGGAGCGGATGGCTACACCTTC
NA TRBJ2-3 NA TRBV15 CATSRDTDTQYF TGTGCCACCAGCAGAGACACAGATACGCAGTATTTT
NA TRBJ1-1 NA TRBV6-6 CASSPYSGNTEAFF TGTGCCAGCAGTCCGTATTCGGGGAACACTGAAGCTTTCTTT
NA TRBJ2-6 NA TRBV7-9 CASSLGSVTGANVLTF TGTGCCAGCAGCTTAGGGTCAGTCACTGGGGCCAACGTCCTGACTTTC
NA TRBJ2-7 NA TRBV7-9 CASSYTTDSYEQYF TGTGCCAGCAGCTATACTACCGACAGCTACGAGCAGTACTTC
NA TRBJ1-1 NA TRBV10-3 CAITPGGRSTEAFF TGTGCCATCACCCCCGGCGGTAGGAGCACTGAAGCTTTCTTT
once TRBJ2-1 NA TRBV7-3 CASRAESGAYNEQFF TGTGCCAGCAGAGCGGAGTCTGGGGCCTACAATGAGCAGTTCTTC